The 3 T cell receptor beta chains in this list originate from one sample, sequenced in a study of STAT5B mutations in CD4+ large granular lymphocyte leukemia. The data were produced by immunoSEQ multiplex PCR, yet TCRdb's version contains in-frame clones alone and is incomplete. The sample consists of roughly 6,700 clones, roughly 70% of them appearing once. Sequencing was done on a sample of PBMCs. The receptors here all came from a woman in her 70s with CD4+ T-cell large granular lymphocyte leukemia.

The chain uses TRBV7-2 and TRBJ2-7; weak D call: TRBD1 (5 bases). In germline, CDR1 is SGHTA, CDR2 FQGNSA. Trimming removed 5 bases at V and 5 bases at J, with 13 bases between. CDR3 length equals 13 residues. The CDR3 reads CASSPRVANEQYF. CDR3 DNA sequence: TGTGCCAGCAGCCCCAGGGTTGCTAACGAGCAGTACTTC.

The chain couples TRBV7-2 to TRBJ1-3, with TRBD1 as a possible D gene (5 bases). V was clipped by 8 bases and J by 0 bases, with 14 bases between them. CDR3 length: 15 amino acids. The germline V gene has CDR1 SGHTA and CDR2 FQGNSA. The chain's CDR3 is CASGITGPSGNTIYF. The CDR3 DNA reads TGTGCCAGCGGCATTACAGGTCCCTCTGGAAACACCATATATTTT.

The gene calls are TRBV5-1 and TRBJ2-2; D unclear. The V gene's germline CDR1 is SGHRS and CDR2 YFSETQ. Between the trimmed V and J ends, which lost 4 bases and 7 bases, there was a span of 11 bases. The CDR3 has 13 amino acids. CDR3 loop: CASSRTAGGELFF. The CDR3 DNA follows: TGCGCCAGCAGCCGGACGGCCGGCGGGGAGCTGTTTTTT.